Listed below are T cell receptor beta chains from one sample, sequenced in a study of OX40 agonist ivuxolimab in advanced cancers. Sequencing used immunoSEQ multiplex PCR; TCRdb keeps in-frame clones, though not all of them. This repertoire shows about 67,000 clones, approximately 90% found once; its top ten account for approximately 0.27%. The material sequenced was CD4+ or CD8+ T cells sorted from blood, taken in a trial of the OX40 agonist ivuxolimab. Receptor source: an adult with an advanced solid tumor such as melanoma, head and neck, liver or kidney cancer. Each CDR3 is given with its conserved first and last residue. The order of the fields is J gene, D gene, V gene, clone size, CDR3 protein, CDR3 DNA. The D gene is left open where the match is weak. The size field is filled for only some rows; it gives once, few, many or a size class.

>TRBJ2-7|TRBD2|TRBV5-4|-
CASSSGLGREGHEQYF
TGTGCCAGCAGCTCTGGCCTAGGGCGGGAGGGCCACGAGCAGTACTTC
>TRBJ2-7|-|TRBV28|-
CASSYGYSSYEQYF
TGTGCCAGCAGTTATGGGTACAGCTCCTACGAGCAGTACTTC
>TRBJ2-7|-|TRBV4-3|-
CASSQAVQVFHEQYF
TGCGCCAGCAGCCAAGCGGTACAGGTTTTCCACGAGCAGTACTTC
>TRBJ2-7|-|TRBV6-1|-
CASSPDRYSYEQYF
TGTGCCAGCAGTCCCGACAGGTACTCCTACGAGCAGTACTTC
>TRBJ2-3|-|TRBV4-1|-
CASSQVSGDTQYF
TGCGCCAGCAGCCAAGTGTCTGGGGATACGCAGTATTTT
>TRBJ1-2|-|TRBV25-1|-
CASRQGNNYGYTF
TGTGCCAGCAGGCAGGGGAATAACTATGGCTACACCTTC
>TRBJ2-3|TRBD1|TRBV19|-
CASSRTSRDRVTDTQYF
TGTGCCAGTAGTAGGACCTCCCGGGACAGGGTGACAGATACGCAGTATTTT
>TRBJ2-3|-|TRBV9|few
CASSVDTGTQYF
TGTGCCAGCAGCGTAGACACCGGTACGCAGTATTTT
>TRBJ2-3|-|TRBV28|-
CASSLFPRYSRGDTQYF
TGTGCCAGCAGTTTATTCCCGAGATACAGCAGGGGAGATACGCAGTATTTT
>TRBJ2-7|TRBD1|TRBV6-1|-
CASSEDRGRRNEQYF
TGTGCCAGCAGTGAAGACAGGGGGCGGAGGAACGAGCAGTACTTC
>TRBJ2-1|-|TRBV7-9|once
CASSLARRDEQFF
TGTGCCAGCAGCTTAGCGAGGAGGGATGAGCAGTTCTTC
>TRBJ2-7|TRBD1|TRBV6-1|-
CASRQQGAGEQYF
TGTGCCAGCAGGCAACAGGGGGCGGGTGAGCAGTACTTC
>TRBJ2-5|TRBD1|TRBV2|once
CASSEDQAGGLETQYF
TGTGCCAGCAGTGAAGACCAGGCAGGGGGCTTGGAGACCCAGTACTTC
>TRBJ1-1|TRBD1|TRBV10-2|-
CASSTEWTGVNTEAFF
TGCGCCAGCAGTACTGAGTGGACAGGGGTGAACACTGAAGCTTTCTTT
>TRBJ2-7|-|TRBV2|-
CASQGRGSYEQYF
TGTGCCAGCCAGGGGAGGGGGTCCTACGAGCAGTACTTC
>TRBJ2-3|-|TRBV19|-
CASSPRKGDTQYF
TGTGCCAGTAGTCCAAGAAAGGGGGATACGCAGTATTTT
>TRBJ2-5|-|TRBV7-6|-
CASSSTQETQYF
TGTGCCAGCAGCTCCACACAAGAGACCCAGTACTTC
>TRBJ2-3|-|TRBV7-2|-
CASSSRGFGGGVFDTQYF
TGTGCCAGCAGCTCCAGGGGGTTTGGGGGAGGCGTTTTTGATACGCAGTATTTT
>TRBJ2-1|-|TRBV28|once
CASSPRPNNEQFF
TGTGCCAGCAGTCCCCGCCCTAACAATGAGCAGTTCTTC
>TRBJ2-2|TRBD2|TRBV10-1|once
CASSERREGTGELFF
TGCGCCAGCAGTGAGCGCAGGGAGGGAACCGGGGAGCTGTTTTTT
>TRBJ2-2|TRBD2|TRBV5-1|-
CASSLPGTSGAGELFF
TGCGCCAGCAGCTTGCCAGGGACTAGCGGAGCCGGGGAGCTGTTTTTT
>TRBJ2-4|-|TRBV6-1|-
CASSEPRRNQYF
TGTGCCAGCAGTGAACCCCGACGTAATCAGTACTTC
>TRBJ1-3|-|TRBV18|-
CASSPGGRSSGNTIYF
TGTGCCAGCTCACCAGGGGGGAGAAGCTCTGGAAACACCATATATTTT
>TRBJ1-5|-|TRBV2|few
CASSPGHQPQHF
TGTGCCAGCAGCCCGGGCCATCAGCCCCAGCATTTT
>TRBJ2-5|TRBD2|TRBV5-6|-
CASSLGLAGAETQYF
TGTGCCAGCAGCTTGGGACTAGCGGGAGCAGAGACCCAGTACTTC
>TRBJ2-1|TRBD2|TRBV13|-
CASSSQMGLAGGPYNEQFF
TGTGCCAGCAGCTCCCAAATGGGACTAGCGGGAGGGCCATACAATGAGCAGTTCTTC
>TRBJ2-1|TRBD2|TRBV10-3|-
CAISSGTSGYNEQFF
TGTGCCATCAGTTCCGGGACTAGCGGATACAATGAGCAGTTCTTC
>TRBJ2-3|-|TRBV29-1|once
CSVGGRNTDTQYF
TGCAGCGTGGGGGGACGGAACACAGATACGCAGTATTTT
>TRBJ2-1|-|TRBV6-1|-
CASREQGGVYNEQFF
TGTGCCAGCAGAGAACAGGGAGGGGTTTACAATGAGCAGTTCTTC
>TRBJ2-5|-|TRBV6-1|-
CASSEPQRGWETQYF
TGTGCCAGCAGTGAACCACAAAGGGGGTGGGAGACCCAGTACTTC
>TRBJ1-1|-|TRBV28|-
CASKGVSANTEAFF
TGTGCCAGCAAAGGTGTGTCGGCGAACACTGAAGCTTTCTTT
>TRBJ2-7|TRBD2|TRBV11-1|-
CASSLMGVAGEGYEQYF
TGTGCCAGCAGCTTAATGGGGGTAGCGGGAGAAGGTTACGAGCAGTACTTC
>TRBJ2-5|-|TRBV7-2|-
CASSSQGLETQYF
TGTGCCAGCAGTTCGCAGGGGTTAGAGACCCAGTACTTC
>TRBJ2-5|-|TRBV5-6|-
CASSLYTQEIQYF
TGTGCCAGCAGCTTGTATACTCAAGAGATCCAGTACTTC
>TRBJ1-1|-|TRBV4-1|-
CASSQDARDTEAFF
TGCGCCAGCAGCCAAGACGCCAGGGACACTGAAGCTTTCTTT
>TRBJ1-1|-|TRBV5-1|-
CASSTYDPNTEAFF
TGCGCCAGCAGCACGTACGACCCGAACACTGAAGCTTTCTTT
>TRBJ2-7|-|TRBV11-3|-
CASSPGLMSYEQYF
TGTGCCAGCAGCCCGGGACTGATGTCCTACGAGCAGTACTTC
>TRBJ2-3|-|TRBV11-2|-
CASSLGIGGGTDTQYF
TGTGCCAGCAGCTTAGGAATCGGGGGCGGCACAGATACGCAGTATTTT
>TRBJ2-2|-|TRBV5-4|-
CASSFSSNTGELFF
TGTGCCAGCAGCTTCTCTTCGAACACCGGGGAGCTGTTTTTT
>TRBJ2-2|TRBD2|TRBV19|-
CASRPTSGNTGELFF
TGTGCCAGTAGACCGACTAGCGGGAACACCGGGGAGCTGTTTTTT
>TRBJ2-1|-|TRBV21-1|-
CASSKVKGQGGSSYNEQFF
TGTGCCAGCAGCAAAGTAAAGGGACAGGGGGGGAGCTCCTACAATGAGCAGTTCTTC
>TRBJ2-7|TRBD2|TRBV5-1|-
CASSKLAGGDSTYEQYF
TGCGCCAGCTCCAAACTAGCGGGAGGGGACTCTACCTACGAGCAGTACTTC
>TRBJ2-2|-|TRBV19|few
CASSIGTGTGELFF
TGTGCCAGTAGTATTGGGACTGGGACCGGGGAGCTGTTTTTT
>TRBJ2-7|TRBD2|TRBV7-7|few
CASRDGRLATYEQYF
TGTGCCAGCAGGGACGGGAGACTAGCCACCTACGAGCAGTACTTC
>TRBJ2-7|-|TRBV7-6|-
CASSPAPDRRGQYF
TGTGCCAGCAGCCCCGCCCCCGACAGGCGGGGGCAGTACTTC
>TRBJ2-1|TRBD2|TRBV29-1|-
CSVIPGTSGSYNEQFF
TGCAGCGTTATACCAGGGACTAGCGGGAGCTACAATGAGCAGTTCTTC